This TCR beta chain stems from a study of post-analysis software for immune sequencing data. Points from the study as a whole: The study found significantly lower normalized Chao1 diversity in multiple sclerosis patients than in controls. A handful of TRBV segments (TRBV5-6, TRBV5-1 and TRBV20-1 among them) occurred more frequently in patients than in controls.

The CDR3 contains 12 residues. Germline assignment: CDR1 SEHNR and CDR2 FQNEAQ (reference sequence). To note about this clonotype: Its antigen is not known.

Unique molecular identifiers featured in each of the TCR beta cDNA libraries. One entry per CDR3 protein results from TCRdb running MiXCR on the PCR reads. The data show almost 700,000 distinct CDR3 sequences, around 60% seen once. The chain is built from TRBV7-9 and TRBJ2-5, with D possibly TRBD1 on 5 matching bases. The end of the DNA aligns better with TRBJ2-7, so the J call may be wrong. Sequencing used blood. The sequence derives from a girl aged 2 to 9 with multiple sclerosis. The CDR3 protein is CASSQIGVEQYF. CDR3 DNA: TGTGCCAGCAGCCAGATAGGGGTCGAGCAGTACTTC.